One sample yielded the 8 T cell receptor beta chains listed below, sequenced in a study of cytomegalovirus exposure and HLA in healthy donors. PCR involved 60 Vbeta and 13 Jbeta primers. Sequencing was performed with immunoSEQ multiplex PCR; in TCRdb, only in-frame clones are kept and a portion is missing. The table includes about 190,000 clones, 75% to 85% detected once. Sequencing was done on a sample of PBMCs. The receptors come from a young woman in good health and CMV-seronegative.

J is TRBJ2-1 and V is TRBV19, with D uncertain. CDR3 size: 15 residues. Germline assignment: CDR1 LNHDA and CDR2 SQIVND (reference sequence). V shed 3 bases and J shed 1 base, with 10 bases lying between them. The CDR3 DNA reads as TGTGCCAGTAGTATTGCGGCAGAATCCTACAATGAGCAGTTCTTC. This sequence encodes CASSIAAESYNEQFF.

CDR3 amino acids: CASSSRQFPEPSYNSPLHF. Here the CDR3 DNA reads TGTGCCAGCAGCTCCAGACAGTTTCCCGAACCTTCCTATAATTCACCCCTCCACTTT. This chain connects TRBV5-8 to TRBJ1-6; a weak D match, TRBD1 (5 bases). Trimming cost V 3 bases and J 1 base, with 20 bases left between them. CDR3 size: 19 residues. CDR1 is SGHTS, CDR2 YDEGEE, per germline.

The chain combines TRBV15 with TRBJ2-7; TRBD1 is a possible D gene (5 bases). V gave up 0 bases and J gave up 3 bases, with 12 bases separating them. Germline V lookup: CDR1 LNHNV, CDR2 YYDKDF (reference sequence). CDR3 length: 15 residues. CDR3 protein: CATSRERYGHYEQYF. CDR3 coding DNA: TGTGCCACCAGCAGAGAGCGGTACGGACACTACGAGCAGTACTTC.

The chain is built from TRBV7-2 and TRBJ2-1; TRBD1 matches at 10 bases. Germline V gives CDR1 SGHTA, CDR2 FQGNSA. CDR3 length equals 19 residues. Losses at the gene ends were 5 bases for V and 3 bases for J; bases not matched to a gene: 16. CDR3 in amino acids: CASSPRGTGVLAGYNEQFF. In DNA, the CDR3 is TGTGCCAGCAGCCCCCGGGGGACAGGGGTGCTAGCGGGCTACAATGAGCAGTTCTTC.

V gene TRBV2 combines with J gene TRBJ2-4, with a tentative D call TRBD2 (5 bases). Trimming cost V 6 bases and J 7 bases, with 13 bases left between them. CDR1 and CDR2 (germline): SNHLY, FYNNEI. The CDR3 length is 13 residues. CDR3 sequence: CASRQNTGNIQYF. CDR3 coding DNA: TGTGCCAGCAGGCAGAATACGGGGAACATTCAGTACTTC.

This chain uses TRBV28 with TRBJ2-6, with TRBD1 as a possible D gene (6 bases). The CDR3 loop spans 15 amino acids. The ends were cut back, 3 bases at V and 4 bases at J, with 10 bases in the middle. Germline V gene lookup returns CDR1 MDHEN and CDR2 SYDVKM. DNA for the CDR3: TGTGCCAGCAGTTTGGTGGGGACAGGGGCCAACGTCCTGACTTTC. Protein: CASSLVGTGANVLTF.

This clone appeared a few times. This chain uses TRBV29-1 with TRBJ2-1, with a possible D match to TRBD2 (6 bases). Per the germline V gene, CDR1 is SQVTM and CDR2 is ANQGSEA. V dropped 6 bases and J dropped 5 bases, with 14 bases sitting between them. The CDR3 runs 13 residues. In DNA, the CDR3 is TGCAGCGTCCCCGGGACTCAGGACAATGAGCAGTTCTTC. Its translation is CSVPGTQDNEQFF.

V is TRBV29-1 and J is TRBJ2-4; 8 bases agree with TRBD1. Losses at the gene ends were 1 base for V and 6 bases for J; bases not matched to a gene: 8. Germline V CDR1 and CDR2: SQVTM, ANQGSEA. The CDR3 is made up of 15 amino acids. The CDR3 bases are TGCAGCGTTGAAGTAGGGCAGGGGGCTGTAAACATTCAGTACTTC. It translates to CSVEVGQGAVNIQYF.